These 23 T cell receptor beta chains share one sample of origin, sequenced in a study of T cells in Graves' hyperthyroidism and ophthalmopathy. It was RNA transcripts that yielded the amplified TCR beta CDR3 regions. First-round RT-PCR targeting the TCR CDR3 was performed with the HTBI primer set. TCRdb used MiXCR to reprocess the multiplex PCR reads, holding one entry per CDR3 protein. Here the sample spans about 92,000 distinct CDR3 sequences, about 51% being singletons. Sequences were obtained from blood. These receptors were obtained from a woman in her 40s with Graves' hyperthyroidism.

This clonotype has ten or more counts. This chain connects TRBV20-1 to TRBJ1-2, with TRBD1 matching over 9 bases. The CDR3 spans 13 residues. The germline V gene has CDR1 DFQATT and CDR2 SNEGSKA (reference sequence). V was clipped by 6 bases and J by 6 bases; unmatched bases: 8. The CDR3 nucleotides read TGCAGTGCAGGGACAGGGCTTTTGAATGGCTACACCTTC. Translated: CSAGTGLLNGYTF.

A remark on this clonotype: Germline and junction disagree at one end, which may indicate a read error. The genes are TRBV7-9 and TRBJ2-2; 7 bases are shared with TRBD2. The CDR3 runs to 16 residues. Germline CDR1 is SEHNR and CDR2 is FQNEAQ (reference sequence). The CDR3 here is CASSLTGGPNTGELFF. CDR3 bases: TGTGCCAGCAGCTTAACGGGGGGACCGAACACTGGGGAGCTGTTTTTT.

This chain uses TRBV14 with TRBJ1-5, with 10 nucleotides matching TRBD1. The CDR3 consists of 21 residues. V lost 1 base, J lost 0 bases, and 15 bases stayed unmatched. Germline CDR1 reads SGHDN; CDR2 reads FVKESK. CDR3 DNA sequence: TGTGCCAGCAGCCAAGGGTTTAGTCTTGGGACAGGGGACTATAGCAATCAGCCCCAGCATTTT. This encodes CASSQGFSLGTGDYSNQPQHF. Using reference TRBV14 and TRBJ1-5 for the parts outside the CDR3, the full variable domain is EAGVTQFPSHSVIEKGQTVTLRCDPISGHDNLYWYRRVMGKEIKFLLHFVKESKQDESGMPNNRFLAERTGGTYSTLKVQPAELEDSGVYFCASSQGFSLGTGDYSNQPQHFGDGTRLSIL.

Only one count was recorded for this clonotype. The chain combines TRBV20-1 with TRBJ2-7; 9 bases are shared with TRBD1. Trimming at V came to 0 bases and at J to 3 bases, leaving 6 bases not matched to a gene. The CDR3 totals 15 residues. The germline gives CDR1 DFQATT, CDR2 SNEGSKA (reference sequence). The CDR3 DNA is TGCAGTGCTAGAGATCCGGGACAGGGAGGCTACGAGCAGTACTTC. It specifies CSARDPGQGGYEQYF.

The genes are TRBV7-6 and TRBJ1-2; unclear D gene. CDR1 is SGHVS, CDR2 FNYEAQ, per germline. The V and J ends lost 5 bases and 4 bases respectively, with 17 bases between them. The CDR3 runs to 15 residues. CDR3 in DNA: TGTGCCAGCAGCCTGGAGGTCGGGAGTGGCTATGGCTACACCTTC. Amino acid sequence: CASSLEVGSGYGYTF.

This chain joins TRBV10-2 and TRBJ1-5; D possibly corresponds to TRBD1 (5 bases). The germline CDR1 and CDR2 sequences are WSHSY and SAAADI. CDR3 size: 17 residues. The ends were cut back, 0 bases at V and 11 bases at J, with 23 bases in the middle. The CDR3 spells CASSESTRGTWLETQHF. CDR3 bases: TGCGCCAGCAGTGAGTCGACTCGGGGGACGTGGTTAGAGACCCAGCATTTT.

Turning to this clonotype: No conserved phenylalanine or tryptophan is present at the end of the CDR3, so a read error is the likely explanation. The chain joins TRBV2 to TRBJ1-2; D possibly corresponds to TRBD1 (5 bases). This CDR3 has 15 residues. The germline gives CDR1 SNHLY, CDR2 FYNNEI. Trimming cost V 8 bases and J 2 bases, with 18 bases left between them. The CDR3 region has the DNA TGTGCCAGCGGTACGGCAGGGACGGTAAACTATGGCTACACCCTC. Translated, it gives CASGTAGTVNYGYTL.

This clonotype was counted a single time. J is TRBJ1-2 and V is TRBV7-9; 10 bases are shared with TRBD1. The CDR3 extends over 14 amino acids. The germline CDR1 and CDR2 sequences are SEHNR and FQNEAQ (reference sequence). With 6 bases clipped from V and 7 bases from J, the junction kept 8 bases outside the gene matches. The CDR3 region is CASRPTGGAGGYTF. CDR3 sequence (DNA): TGTGCCAGCAGACCGACAGGGGGCGCGGGTGGCTACACCTTC.

This chain uses TRBV13 with TRBJ2-7; D might be TRBD1 (6 bases). The CDR3 totals 13 residues. Germline-derived CDR1 and CDR2 are PRHDT and FYEKMQ (reference sequence). The V end lost 5 bases, the J end lost 6 bases, and 14 bases lay between the germline ends. This chain's CDR3 is CASSRGQSGEQYF. The CDR3 DNA is TGTGCCAGCAGCCGAGGACAGTCCGGCGAGCAGTACTTC.

The genes are TRBV10-3 and TRBJ1-1; D may be TRBD1 (5 bases). Germline values: CDR1 ENHRY, CDR2 SYGVKD. The CDR3 runs 13 residues. V was shortened by 3 bases and J by 4 bases, with 9 bases between the two germline ends. The CDR3, as DNA: TGTGCCATCAGTGACAGGGTGGGCACTGAAGCTTTCTTT. This sequence encodes CAISDRVGTEAFF.

This clonotype was counted at least ten times. The J gene is TRBJ2-2, the V gene TRBV6-4, with a weak D call TRBD1 (5 bases). Looked up from germline, CDR1 is MRHNA and CDR2 is SNTAGT. V shed 0 bases and J shed 3 bases, with 5 bases lying between them. CDR3 size: 14 residues. CDR3 loop: CASSDSGDTGELFF. As DNA, the CDR3 is TGTGCCAGCAGTGACTCAGGGGACACCGGGGAGCTGTTTTTT.

This clonotype has ten or more counts. The rearrangement uses TRBV7-2 and TRBJ1-1, with a tentative D call TRBD1 (5 bases). Trimming removed 0 bases at V and 4 bases at J, with 9 bases between. This CDR3 contains 14 residues. Germline values: CDR1 SGHTA, CDR2 FQGNSA. The CDR3 protein is CASSLARASTEAFF. The CDR3 DNA reads as TGTGCCAGCAGCTTAGCCAGGGCTAGCACTGAAGCTTTCTTT.

DNA of the CDR3: TGTGCCATCAGCAGATATGCGGAAGCCTATGGCTACACCTTC. Protein product: CAISRYAEAYGYTF. The rearrangement uses TRBV6-6 and TRBJ1-2; D uncertain. CDR1 is MNHNY and CDR2 is SVGAGI in the germline V gene (reference sequence). The CDR3 length is 14 residues. V dropped 10 bases and J dropped 4 bases, with 19 bases sitting between them.

The chain joins TRBV29-1 to TRBJ2-5; D is possibly TRBD1 or TRBD2 (7 bases each). Between the trimmed V and J ends, which lost 7 bases and 7 bases, there was a span of 16 bases. Germline CDR1 is SQVTM and CDR2 is ANQGSEA. CDR3 size: 12 residues. The CDR3 region has the DNA TGCAGCGCCGGGACAGCTAGCGGGACCCAGTACTTC. Translating it yields CSAGTASGTQYF.

The chain couples TRBV7-9 to TRBJ1-3; possibly TRBD1 for D (5 bases). CDR1 is SEHNR, CDR2 FQNEAQ, per germline (reference sequence). There are 15 residues in the CDR3. V gave up 3 bases and J gave up 8 bases, with 17 bases separating them. In nucleotides, the CDR3 is TGTGCCAGCAGCTTGGGGGGAGGCTATGGCTACACCATATATTTT. Its translation: CASSLGGGYGYTIYF. The whole variable domain, filled in from reference TRBV7-9 and TRBJ1-3, reads DTGVSQNPRHKITKRGQNVTFRCDPISEHNRLYWYRQTLGQGPEFLTYFQNEAQLEKSRLLSDRFSAERPKGSFSTLEIQRTEQGDSAMYLCASSLGGGYGYTIYFGEGSWLTVV.

With respect to this clonotype: Because the CDR3 is missing its conserved closing phenylalanine or tryptophan, this is likely a read error. V and J are TRBV7-6 and TRBJ2-3; TRBD1 agrees at 7 bases. V trimming: 3 bases; J trimming: 2 bases; junction bases outside the gene matches: 2. CDR3 length: 14 residues. Germline V CDR1 and CDR2: SGHVS, FNYEAQ. The CDR3 sequence: CASSLDRPTDTQYL. The CDR3 bases are TGTGCCAGCAGCTTGGACAGGCCCACAGATACGCAGTATCTT.

This clonotype was counted only a few times. This chain links TRBV29-1 with TRBJ1-4, with TRBD1 as a possible D gene (5 bases). Looked up from germline, CDR1 is SQVTM and CDR2 is ANQGSEA. V lost 3 bases and J lost 2, with 13 bases in between. This CDR3 region has 15 residues. CDR3 in amino acids: CSVDGTGNTNEKLFF. CDR3 DNA sequence: TGCAGCGTTGACGGGACTGGGAACACTAATGAAAAACTGTTTTTT.

This clonotype came up once. This sequence joins TRBV2 and TRBJ1-2; possible D gene TRBD1, 6 bases. There are 13 residues in the CDR3. CDR1 SNHLY and CDR2 FYNNEI come from the germline V gene. Trimming removed 5 bases at V and 7 bases at J, with 14 bases between. Written as DNA, the CDR3 is TGTGCCAGCAGTTCTGAAGGGGGAGGTGGCTACACCTTC. Translated, it gives CASSSEGGGGYTF.

This clonotype was observed once. The V call is TRBV6-4, the J call TRBJ1-4, with a tentative D call TRBD1 (5 bases). CDR1 MRHNA and CDR2 SNTAGT come from the germline V gene. The V end lost 7 bases, the J end lost 4 bases, and 16 bases lay between the germline ends. The CDR3 sequence is 15 residues long. In nucleotides, the CDR3 is TGTGCCAGCATTGGCTCGGGACCGCTTAATGAAAAACTGTTTTTT. Translating it yields CASIGSGPLNEKLFF.

V and J are TRBV6-5 and TRBJ2-7; 10 bases fit TRBD2. V shed 6 bases and J 6 bases; nucleotides not matched to a gene: 8. In germline, CDR1 is MNHEY, CDR2 SVGAGI. CDR3 length: 14 residues. This chain's CDR3 is CASSLSGRIAEQYF. The CDR3 DNA follows: TGTGCCAGCAGCCTTAGCGGGAGGATTGCCGAGCAGTACTTC.

There are many counts of this clonotype. The rearrangement joins TRBV20-1 to TRBJ2-7; D remains ambiguous. Germline CDR1 reads DFQATT; CDR2 reads SNEGSKA (reference sequence). This CDR3 contains 12 residues. Trimming left V 4 bases short and J 1 base short, with 8 bases between. CDR3 bases: TGCAGTGCTACGGACGGATCCTACGAGCAGTACTTC. Translation: CSATDGSYEQYF.

Turning to this clonotype: Possible read error: a much larger clone is one base away. The gene calls are TRBV7-2 and TRBJ1-2; D is uncertain. CDR1 SGHTA and CDR2 FQGNSA come from the germline V gene. The CDR3 runs 13 residues. The CDR3 bases are TGTGCCAGCAGCCTTATGGGTGGCCATGGCTACATCTTC. It encodes CASSLMGGHGYIF. Together with reference TRBV7-2 and TRBJ1-2, the CDR3 gives the full variable domain: GAGVSQSPSNKVTEKGKDVELRCDPISGHTALYWYRQSLGQGLEFLIYFQGNSAPDKSGLPSDRFSAERTGGSVSTLTIQRTQQEDSAVYLCASSLMGGHGYIFGSGTRLTVV.

This clonotype was observed at least ten times. One end of the junction is discordant with germline, which a read error may explain. The gene calls are TRBV7-2 and TRBJ1-1, with D perhaps TRBD1 (6 bases). CDR3 length: 14 amino acids. Germline lookup yields CDR1 SGHTA and CDR2 FQGNSA. CDR3 residues: CASSPGHLNTEAFF. Here the CDR3 DNA reads TGCGCCAGCAGCCCGGGACACCTGAACACTGAAGCTTTCTTT. The full variable domain, completed using reference TRBV7-2 and TRBJ1-1, is GAGVSQSPSNKVTEKGKDVELRCDPISGHTALYWYRQSLGQGLEFLIYFQGNSAPDKSGLPSDRFSAERTGGSVSTLTIQRTQQEDSAVYLCASSPGHLNTEAFFGQGTRLTVV.